This T cell receptor beta chain is drawn from a study of shared clonotypes between healthy human individuals. Findings and limits, study-wide: Generally, naive subsets (rather than memory subsets) showed larger estimated richness. The expectation was that sequencing depth would affect clonotype sharing among donors.

Investigators spread the genomic DNA of each subset evenly over several immunoSEQ plates. Only in-frame clones appear in the TCRdb table, and some are missing; sequencing was by immunoSEQ multiplex PCR. The sample contains 1.5 million to 2.5 million clones, around 96% of which appear only once. CDR3 size: 14 residues. After removal of 5 bases from V and 1 base from J, the junction contained 3 bases not matched to a gene. CDR1 is LNHDA, CDR2 SQIVND, per germline (reference sequence). Only CD45RO-negative cells positively selected for CCR7 counted as naive CD8 cells, so terminally differentiated effector memory CD45RA+ cells were excluded. Every donor, a Caucasian adult, lived in Nashville, Tennessee. As regards this clone: What it binds is unknown.

The J gene is TRBJ2-3, the V gene TRBV19; 7 bases line up with TRBD1. The sequence came from a man aged 18 to 30 in good health. Input material: naive CD8+ T cells sorted from blood. The CDR3 nucleotides read TGTGCCAGTAGTTTCCAGGGGGGCACAGATACGCAGTATTTT. Protein sequence: CASSFQGGTDTQYF.